A selection of T cell receptor beta chains follows, all from one sample in a study of blood T cell repertoires in COVID-19. Sequencing was performed with immunoSEQ multiplex PCR; in TCRdb, only in-frame clones are kept and a portion is missing. The data hold 230,000 or so clones, with approximately 89% observed a single time. The sequenced material came from peripheral blood. Receptor source: a woman aged 40-49 years who had recovered from COVID-19. Both conserved end residues are part of each CDR3. D genes are given only for firm matches. Size tells how often a clone was seen (once, few, many) or the class of an expanded clone, and some rows leave it out.

DNA: TGTGCCAGCAGCTTACGTAGCAATCAGCCCCAGCATTTT; CDR3: CASSLRSNQPQHF; size: .; J: TRBJ1-5; V: TRBV7-2; D: .
DNA: TGTGCCAGCAGTTTATTGGCGGCAGGGGGCACAGATACGCAGTATTTT; CDR3: CASSLLAAGGTDTQYF; size: .; J: TRBJ2-3; V: TRBV27; D: .
DNA: TGCGCCAGCAGCCAAGATTTGGGGGGGGATACTGAAGCTTTCTTT; CDR3: CASSQDLGGDTEAFF; size: .; J: TRBJ1-1; V: TRBV4-1; D: .
DNA: TGCGCCAGCAGCCAAGGACAGGGGGCCACCGGGGAGCTGTTTTTT; CDR3: CASSQGQGATGELFF; size: .; J: TRBJ2-2; V: TRBV4-3; D: TRBD1
DNA: TGTGCCAGCAGCGCCCGGGACGGAGGGTCGGAGACCCAGTACTTC; CDR3: CASSARDGGSETQYF; size: .; J: TRBJ2-5; V: TRBV5-6; D: .
DNA: TGTGCCAGCGGTCGGAGCTCTGGGGCCAACGTCCTGACTTTC; CDR3: CASGRSSGANVLTF; size: .; J: TRBJ2-6; V: TRBV19; D: .
DNA: TGTGCCACCAGTGGGGCAGGGGAGCAGTTCTTC; CDR3: CATSGAGEQFF; size: few; J: TRBJ2-1; V: TRBV24-1; D: .
DNA: TGTGCCAGCAGTCAGGGACAGGGGGTCTCTGGAAACACCATATATTTT; CDR3: CASSQGQGVSGNTIYF; size: .; J: TRBJ1-3; V: TRBV5-4; D: TRBD1
DNA: TGTGCCAGCAGGGTCTCCGGGACAGACAACTATGGCTACACCTTC; CDR3: CASRVSGTDNYGYTF; size: .; J: TRBJ1-2; V: TRBV2; D: TRBD1
DNA: TGTGCCAGCTTCCGGGGGGGGCCGGATACGCAGTATTTT; CDR3: CASFRGGPDTQYF; size: .; J: TRBJ2-3; V: TRBV2; D: TRBD2
DNA: TGTGCCAGCAGTTTATTGGAGGGGGCCGGCGAGCAGTACTTC; CDR3: CASSLLEGAGEQYF; size: .; J: TRBJ2-7; V: TRBV27; D: .
DNA: TGTGCCAGCGCCGGTATGCTACGAGGGCCGCAACCCCAGCATTTT; CDR3: CASAGMLRGPQPQHF; size: .; J: TRBJ1-5; V: TRBV2; D: .
DNA: TGTGCCAGCACCAGGGACAGGGGCCTAACTAACTATGGCTACACCTTC; CDR3: CASTRDRGLTNYGYTF; size: .; J: TRBJ1-2; V: TRBV11-2; D: TRBD1
DNA: TGTGCCAGCAGCTTAACGTCGGGTGACACTGAAGCTTTCTTT; CDR3: CASSLTSGDTEAFF; size: many; J: TRBJ1-1; V: TRBV7-3; D: .
DNA: TGTGCCAGCGGAAGGAGCGGGGGATTCAATGAGCAGTTCTTC; CDR3: CASGRSGGFNEQFF; size: once; J: TRBJ2-1; V: TRBV6-5; D: TRBD2